The 16 T cell receptor beta chains presented below share a single source sample, sequenced in a study of shared T cell receptors in the human thymus (dated by TCRdb to the early 2020s). The library was obtained by the immunoSEQ multiplex PCR assay. Held by TCRdb, this immuneACCESS table contains in-frame sequences only and omits some clones. Under half of the omission traces to an unresolved V gene where checked; the cause of the rest is unknown. This sample is represented by more than 550,000 clones; approximately 89% of them were singletons. The ten largest clones take up more than 0.009% of the sample. These sequences were also reported in another study, on human thymus T cells.

Sequenced: thymocytes. These receptors all come from a boy younger than two with a congenital heart defect. Donor details come from another sample of the same person, matched by shared clones.

J is TRBJ1-5 and V is TRBV9, with 7 bases lining up with TRBD1. This CDR3 is built from 16 residues. CDR1 SGDLS and CDR2 YYNGEE come from the germline V gene. After removal of 0 bases from V and 3 bases from J, the junction contained 6 bases not matched to a gene. The CDR3 region is CASSVGPGGNNQPQHF. The CDR3 bases are TGTGCCAGCAGCGTAGGGCCAGGGGGGAACAATCAGCCCCAGCATTTT.

This chain joins TRBV6-5 and TRBJ2-7; 7 positions match TRBD1. Germline assignment: CDR1 MNHEY and CDR2 SVGAGI. The CDR3 extends over 13 amino acids. V lost 7 bases to trimming and J lost 7 bases; unmatched junction nucleotides: 10. The CDR3 DNA is TGTGCCAGCACGGCCAGGGGGAAAGGGGAGCAGTACTTC. Translation gives CASTARGKGEQYF.

This chain links TRBV9 with TRBJ2-1; D is unclear. CDR3 length: 16 residues. V gave up 2 bases and J gave up 0 bases, with 12 bases separating them. CDR1 is SGDLS and CDR2 is YYNGEE in the germline V gene. The CDR3 DNA follows: TGTGCCAGCAGCGTCCGGCGGTCCAGCTCCTACAATGAGCAGTTCTTC. Protein: CASSVRRSSSYNEQFF.

The V call is TRBV28, the J call TRBJ2-5; 7 positions agree with TRBD1. Trimming at V came to 1 base and at J to 7 bases, leaving 6 bases not matched to a gene. The germline V gene has CDR1 MDHEN and CDR2 SYDVKM. The CDR3 is 14 residues long. The CDR3 nucleotides are TGTGCCAGCAGTTTATCCAGGGGGTCGAGGACCCAGTACTTC. It is translated as CASSLSRGSRTQYF.

V usage is TRBV30 and J usage is TRBJ2-3; 12 bases align to TRBD2. Germline V gene sequence: CDR1 GTSNPN, CDR2 SVGIG (reference sequence). Losses at the gene ends were 4 bases for V and 6 bases for J; bases not matched to a gene: 11. There are 16 residues in the CDR3. CDR3 sequence reads: CAWKSLAGGPGDTQYF. CDR3 nucleotide sequence: TGTGCCTGGAAAAGTCTAGCGGGAGGGCCGGGGGATACGCAGTATTTT. Using reference TRBV30 and TRBJ2-3 for the parts outside the CDR3, the full variable domain is SQTIHQWPATLVQPVGSPLSLECTVEGTSNPNLYWYRQAAGRGLQLLFYSVGIGQISSEVPQNLSASRPQDRQFILSSKKLLLSDSGFYLCAWKSLAGGPGDTQYFGPGTRLTVL.

The genes are TRBV9 and TRBJ2-3, with D hard to call. The CDR3 loop spans 12 amino acids. Germline V lookup: CDR1 SGDLS, CDR2 YYNGEE. Trimming took off 4 bases at V and 3 bases at J, with 6 bases between the two ends. CDR3 sequence (DNA): TGTGCCAGCAGCACACCAACAGATACGCAGTATTTT. It translates to CASSTPTDTQYF.

V usage is TRBV4-1 and J usage is TRBJ1-5, with D hard to call. Germline V CDR1 and CDR2: MGHRA, YSYEKL. V gave up 1 base and J gave up 4 bases, with 11 bases separating them. The CDR3 sequence is 15 residues long. Written as DNA, the CDR3 is TGCGCCAGCAGCCAAGGCGGACGGGGTAATCAGCCCCAGCATTTT. This translates into CASSQGGRGNQPQHF.

V and J are TRBV28 and TRBJ2-7; D remains unclear. The CDR3 has 11 amino acids. The V and J ends lost 7 bases and 4 bases respectively, with 8 bases between them. The germline CDR1 and CDR2 sequences are MDHEN and SYDVKM. The CDR3 here is CASTSEYEQYF. In nucleotides, the CDR3 is TGTGCCAGCACTTCTGAGTACGAGCAGTACTTC.

As for this clone: Distinct nucleotide sequences in the sample also encode this CDR3. The V gene is TRBV9, the J gene TRBJ2-1; the D gene is possibly TRBD1 (5 bases). The germline gives CDR1 SGDLS, CDR2 YYNGEE. The V end lost 3 bases, the J end lost 4 bases, and 8 bases lay between the germline ends. There are 13 residues in the CDR3. In DNA, the CDR3 is TGTGCCAGCAGCGCCCAGGGATACAATGAGCAGTTCTTC. This sequence encodes CASSAQGYNEQFF.

The chain couples TRBV27 to TRBJ1-5; D is uncertain. Trimming shortened V by 3 bases and J by 4 bases, and 7 bases separated the two germline ends. The CDR3 consists of 13 residues. Germline CDR1 and CDR2: MNHEY and SMNVEV (reference sequence). CDR3 protein: CASSFNFNQPQHF. In DNA, the CDR3 is TGTGCCAGCAGTTTTAACTTTAATCAGCCCCAGCATTTT.

The chain employs TRBV5-1 and TRBJ2-3; tentatively, D is TRBD2 (6 bases). V dropped 4 bases and J dropped 12 bases, with 15 bases sitting between them. CDR3 length: 12 amino acids. Germline V lookup: CDR1 SGHRS, CDR2 YFSETQ. The CDR3 nucleotides read TGCGCCAGCAGCCCGATCGGGACTGCTCAGTATTTT. Its translation: CASSPIGTAQYF.

This clone was observed once. CDR3 loop: CASSFSRGSLRKNTGELFF. As DNA, the CDR3 is TGTGCCAGCAGCTTTAGTCGGGGGTCCCTTCGAAAAAACACCGGGGAGCTGTTTTTT. The chain recombines TRBV11-2 with TRBJ2-2; D perhaps matches TRBD2 (6 bases). Germline CDR1 and CDR2: SGHAT and FQNNGV. This CDR3 comprises 19 residues. V lost 3 bases to trimming and J lost 2 bases, with 22 bases between them.

This sequence joins TRBV11-2 and TRBJ2-7; possible D gene TRBD1, 6 bases. Germline assignment: CDR1 SGHAT and CDR2 FQNNGV. The CDR3 loop spans 16 amino acids. V was clipped by 1 base and J by 1 base, with 14 bases between them. CDR3 in amino acids: CASSLGGRSGSYEQYF. As DNA, the CDR3 is TGTGCCAGCAGCTTAGGGGGGCGAAGTGGGTCCTACGAGCAGTACTTC.

V usage is TRBV4-3 and J usage is TRBJ2-1; no clear D gene. This CDR3 is 15 amino acids long. Germline values: CDR1 LGHNA, CDR2 YSLEER. V lost 2 bases, J lost 4 bases, and 12 bases lay in between. Here the CDR3 reads CASSQTISPYNEQFF. The CDR3 DNA is TGCGCCAGCAGCCAAACTATCAGCCCTTACAATGAGCAGTTCTTC.

The CDR3 DNA follows: TGTGCCAGCAGTGAAGAGGGAGGGGACAGGGCGGACACTTGGGGAAAACTGTTTTTT. Translation gives CASSEEGGDRADTWGKLFF. V gene TRBV2 combines with J gene TRBJ1-4, with 9 nucleotides matching TRBD1. CDR1 and CDR2 from the germline V gene are SNHLY and FYNNEI. The CDR3 sequence is 19 residues long. The V segment lost 1 base and the J segment 10 bases; nucleotides outside the gene matches: 19.

The J gene is TRBJ2-4, the V gene TRBV7-6; D is perhaps TRBD1 (6 bases). Trimming shortened V by 1 base and J by 4 bases, and 14 bases separated the two germline ends. Germline lookup yields CDR1 SGHVS and CDR2 FNYEAQ. CDR3 length: 16 amino acids. The CDR3, as DNA: TGTGCCAGCAGCTTAGTCCCGGGGACAAATAAAAACATTCAGTACTTC. Translating it yields CASSLVPGTNKNIQYF. Full variable domain (remainder filled in from reference TRBV7-6 and TRBJ2-4): GAGVSQSPRYKVTKRGQDVALRCDPISGHVSLYWYRQALGQGPEFLTYFNYEAQQDKSGLPNDRFSAERPEGSISTLTIQRTEQRDSAMYRCASSLVPGTNKNIQYFGAGTRLSVL.